The rows below give T cell receptor beta chains drawn from one sample of a study of response to subunit inactivated influenza vaccine. TCRdb re-analysed the RT-PCR reads in MiXCR, keeping a single row per CDR3 protein. This table has 800,000 or so distinct CDR3 sequences, around 20% appearing once. Here the sequenced sample was PBMCs from blood, taken 5 to 6 days after vaccination. These receptors were taken from a man aged 50-60 years who received an inactivated influenza vaccine. Each CDR3 is given with its conserved first and last residue. The order of the fields is CDR3 protein, CDR3 DNA, J gene, clone size, CDR3 length, D gene, V gene. A D gene is named only where the DNA matches it firmly. Part of the rows lack a size; the others show once, few, many or a class for expanded clones.

CATSRDRDRGGYGYTF | TGTGCCACCAGCAGAGATCGAGACAGGGGGGGCTATGGCTACACCTTC | TRBJ1-2 | few | 16 | TRBD1 | TRBV15
CSASPRGGSLYGYTF | TGCAGTGCTAGTCCCCGAGGGGGCAGCCTCTATGGCTACACCTTC | TRBJ1-2 | many | 15 | TRBD1 | TRBV20-1
CASSVEGGDQPQHF | TGTGCCAGCAGCGTAGAGGGAGGGGATCAGCCCCAGCATTTT | TRBJ1-5 | . | 14 | . | TRBV9
CASSNRKLPTGEQYF | TGTGCCAGCAGCAATCGGAAACTTCCAACGGGGGAGCAGTACTTC | TRBJ2-7 | . | 15 | . | TRBV6-2/TRBV6-3
CASSLLTANTGELFF | TGTGCCAGCAGCCTTCTTACAGCGAACACCGGGGAGCTGTTTTTT | TRBJ2-2 | . | 15 | . | TRBV14
CASSLAGEGFAEKLFF | TGCGCCAGCAGCTTGGCCGGAGAAGGGTTCGCTGAAAAACTGTTTTTT | TRBJ1-4 | . | 16 | . | TRBV5-1
CASSPGTRGKNIQYF | TGTGCCAGCAGTCCCGGGACTAGGGGTAAAAACATTCAGTACTTC | TRBJ2-4 | . | 15 | TRBD2 | TRBV27
CASSQAARDTQYF | TGCGCCAGCAGCCAAGCGGCTCGAGATACGCAGTATTTT | TRBJ2-3 | few | 13 | . | TRBV4-3
CSARDGWSSYNEQFF | TGCAGTGCTAGAGACGGGTGGAGCTCCTACAATGAGCAGTTCTTC | TRBJ2-1 | few | 15 | . | TRBV20-1
CASSYGTYTGELFF | TGTGCCAGCAGCTATGGGACCTACACCGGGGAGCTGTTTTTT | TRBJ2-2 | . | 14 | . | TRBV12-3/TRBV12-4
CSARGSVVDTQYF | TGCAGTGCTAGAGGTTCAGTAGTAGATACGCAGTATTTT | TRBJ2-3 | few | 13 | . | TRBV20-1
CASRHSGSSYNEQFF | TGTGCCAGTAGACATAGCGGGAGTTCCTACAATGAGCAGTTCTTC | TRBJ2-1 | . | 15 | TRBD2 | TRBV19
CASSTGQGKETEAFF | TGTGCCAGCAGCACCGGACAGGGAAAAGAAACTGAAGCTTTCTTT | TRBJ1-1 | . | 15 | TRBD1 | TRBV9
CASSLIAGPEQYF | TGTGCCAGCAGCTTAATCGCGGGGCCCGAGCAGTACTTC | TRBJ2-7 | few | 13 | . | TRBV7-3
CASSLDHGAYEQYF | TGTGCCAGCAGCTTAGATCATGGAGCCTACGAGCAGTACTTC | TRBJ2-7 | few | 14 | . | TRBV11-2
CASSQEGTAHYEQYF | TGTGCCAGCAGCCAAGAAGGGACAGCCCACTACGAGCAGTACTTC | TRBJ2-7 | . | 15 | TRBD1 | TRBV3-1
CASSQVWSGALAGLTYEQYF | TGCGCCAGCAGCCAAGTCTGGTCAGGGGCCCTAGCGGGACTAACCTACGAGCAGTACTTC | TRBJ2-7 | . | 20 | TRBD2 | TRBV4-3
CASSQWEWELTQYF | TGTGCCAGCAGCCAATGGGAGTGGGAGTTGACCCAGTACTTC | TRBJ2-5 | many | 14 | . | TRBV3-1
CAISELPSGLAGIRYEQFF | TGTGCCATCAGTGAGCTCCCATCGGGACTAGCGGGGATTAGATATGAGCAGTTCTTC | TRBJ2-1 | few | 19 | TRBD2 | TRBV10-3
CASSFHWGGRDEQFF | TGTGCCAGCAGCTTCCATTGGGGGGGGAGGGATGAGCAGTTCTTC | TRBJ2-1 | . | 15 | TRBD2 | TRBV7-3
CAWSVARLGETQYF | TGTGCCTGGAGTGTCGCCAGGCTGGGCGAGACCCAGTACTTC | TRBJ2-5 | . | 14 | . | TRBV30
CASSSASSGANVLTF | TGTGCCAGCAGCTCGGCATCCTCTGGGGCCAACGTCCTGACTTTC | TRBJ2-6 | . | 15 | . | TRBV6-1
CASSPPVNRVGEQFF | TGTGCCAGCTCACCCCCGGTGAACAGGGTAGGTGAGCAGTTCTTC | TRBJ2-1 | few | 15 | . | TRBV18
CASSLGRETLLQETQYF | TGCGCCAGCAGCTTGGGCCGGGAGACGTTACTCCAAGAGACCCAGTACTTC | TRBJ2-5 | few | 17 | . | TRBV5-1
CSATSGRVEQYF | TGCAGTGCTACTAGCGGGAGGGTCGAGCAGTACTTC | TRBJ2-7 | few | 12 | TRBD2 | TRBV20-1
CASSLGVPGLAGGPSEQFF | TGTGCCAGCAGCTTAGGAGTTCCGGGACTAGCGGGAGGGCCTAGTGAGCAGTTCTTC | TRBJ2-1 | . | 19 | TRBD2 | TRBV7-8
CASSLSYRADEQYF | TGTGCCAGCAGTTTATCGTACAGGGCTGACGAGCAGTACTTC | TRBJ2-7 | . | 14 | . | TRBV27
CAINGEQFF | TGTGCCATCAACGGTGAGCAGTTCTTC | TRBJ2-1 | . | 9 | . | TRBV10-3
CASSQDLNSGAGYEQYF | TGCGCCAGCAGCCAAGATTTGAATAGCGGAGCCGGGTACGAGCAGTACTTC | TRBJ2-7 | few | 17 | . | TRBV4-3
CSAATSGVDNEQFF | TGCAGTGCTGCCACTAGCGGGGTAGACAATGAGCAGTTCTTC | TRBJ2-1 | few | 14 | TRBD2 | TRBV20-1
CASSPTGLAGVETQYF | TGTGCCAGCTCACCGACGGGACTAGCGGGAGTAGAGACCCAGTACTTC | TRBJ2-5 | . | 16 | TRBD2 | TRBV18
CASRAGAGYTF | TGTGCCAGCAGGGCCGGGGCTGGCTACACCTTC | TRBJ1-2 | . | 11 | . | TRBV6-5